This T cell receptor (beta chain) was documented in a study of regulatory T cells in long-lasting Graves disease. Study as a whole: Antithyroid drugs had been taken under 3 months by newly diagnosed Graves' patients.

V lost 8 bases, J lost 6 bases, and 19 bases lay in between. The CDR3 sequence is 13 residues long. The germline V gene has CDR1 SQVTM and CDR2 ANQGSEA. Arm-PCR with iRepertoire HTBI primers amplified the CDR3 regions for these TCR beta libraries. TCRdb called the multiplex PCR reads again in MiXCR, with one record for every CDR3 protein. This table holds roughly 410,000 distinct CDR3 sequences, 15% found once. Time point defined: newly diagnosed GD, antithyroid drugs for less than 3 months. PBMC-extracted RNA yielded the TCR library. Study findings and constraints: Newly diagnosed Graves' patients had higher TCR diversity than persistent ones.

Of note for this clonotype: Its antigen is currently unknown.

These data also formed part of another study, on T cells in Graves' hyperthyroidism and ophthalmopathy. From that second work: It was considered stable Graves' hyperthyroidism when ophthalmopathy did not progress within 18 months.

The input for sequencing was peripheral blood mononuclear cells (PBMCs), taken at new diagnosis, from a patient treated with antithyroid drugs. The TCR sequence derives from a middle-aged woman with Graves disease. This chain connects TRBV29-1 to TRBJ1-2, with D maybe TRBD1 (6 bases). The CDR3 is CSSGGARSDGYTF. For the CDR3, the DNA is TGCAGCTCGGGGGGGGCGCGATCAGATGGCTACACCTTC.